This entry is about one T cell receptor (beta chain). The antigen is not known. This sample stems from a study of long-term antiretroviral therapy in people with HIV. The CDR3 contains 13 residues. Germline CDR1 LNHDA, CDR2 SQIVND (reference sequence). Trimming pared 1 base from V and 7 bases from J, leaving 8 bases between. The assay used was immunoSEQ (version v3.0), run at survey level. Sequencing set out to capture roughly 35,000-55,000 T-cell genomes per sample. The table came from immunoSEQ multiplex PCR; TCRdb's copy has only in-frame clones and leaves some out. Of some 35,000 clones in the sample, approximately 83% were seen once. Whole-study findings and limits: HIV repertoires had narrower CDR3 length ranges than controls. Collection spanned 2004 to 2017; ART regimens may be less effective than current ones.

The TCR comes from a man aged 18 to 30 with HIV. The rearrangement joins TRBV19 to TRBJ2-1; a possible D gene is TRBD1 (5 bases). Material: unsorted PBMCs, obtained 2.2 years after starting antiretroviral therapy. The CDR3 nucleotides read TGTGCCAGTAGTATAGTTGCAGGGAATGAGCAGTTCTTC. It specifies CASSIVAGNEQFF. The full variable domain, rest sourced from reference TRBV19 and TRBJ2-1, is DGGITQSPKYLFRKEGQNVTLSCEQNLNHDAMYWYRQDPGQGLRLIYYSQIVNDFQKGDIAEGYSVSREKKESFPLTVTSAQKNPTAFYLCASSIVAGNEQFFGPGTRLTVL.